These 19 T cell receptor beta chains originate from one sample sequenced in a study of technical replicates of blood from a handful of donors. Sequencing used immunoSEQ multiplex PCR; TCRdb keeps in-frame clones, though not all of them. The table lists approximately 87,000 clones, 90% to 95% of them singletons. The sequenced sample was T cells isolated from PBMCs. These receptor sequences come from a human donor in good health.

The V and J genes are TRBV28 and TRBJ1-1, with D maybe TRBD1 (6 bases). Trimming stripped 2 bases from V and 1 base from J, with 8 bases between. Per the germline V gene, CDR1 is MDHEN and CDR2 is SYDVKM. The CDR3 has 14 amino acids. CDR3 nucleotides: TGTGCCAGCAGTTTAGCACAGGGGAACACTGAAGCTTTCTTT. Amino acid sequence: CASSLAQGNTEAFF.

This clone came up once. The J gene is TRBJ2-1, the V gene TRBV10-2; the match to TRBD1 covers 10 bases. Losses at the gene ends were 4 bases for V and 10 bases for J; bases not matched to a gene: 4. The CDR3 extends over 13 amino acids. Per the germline V gene, CDR1 is WSHSY and CDR2 is SAAADI. CDR3 amino acids: CASSVAGQGEQFF. Here the CDR3 DNA reads TGCGCCAGCAGTGTAGCGGGACAGGGGGAGCAGTTCTTC.

This CDR3 is CASRPLLRQSYTEAFF. CDR3 DNA sequence: TGTGCCAGCAGACCATTACTGAGACAGAGCTACACTGAAGCTTTCTTT. This chain connects TRBV27 to TRBJ1-1; D is possibly TRBD1 (5 bases). Per the germline V gene, CDR1 is MNHEY and CDR2 is SMNVEV (reference sequence). This CDR3 is built from 16 residues. Trimming shortened V by 6 bases and J by 3 bases, and 20 bases separated the two germline ends.

V and J are TRBV6-1 and TRBJ1-5; the match to TRBD1 covers 8 bases. Per germline, CDR1 MNHNS and CDR2 SASEGT. The V segment lost 6 bases and the J segment 4 bases; nucleotides outside the gene matches: 5. The CDR3 consists of 14 residues. The CDR3 protein is CASSETGGNQPQHF. CDR3 bases: TGTGCCAGCAGCGAAACAGGGGGGAATCAGCCCCAGCATTTT.

This clone was counted a few times. The chain couples TRBV11-2 to TRBJ1-2, with D uncertain. The CDR3 totals 17 residues. The V gene lost 0 bases and the J gene lost 4 bases, with 18 bases spanning the gap. Germline CDR1 reads SGHAT; CDR2 reads FQNNGV. CDR3 loop: CASSLDRGRRTGYGYTF. The CDR3, as DNA: TGTGCCAGCAGCTTAGATCGAGGGCGGCGGACCGGCTATGGCTACACCTTC.

CDR3 DNA: TGTGCCAGCAGTGAAACGCAGGGGGCGTATAATTCACCCCTCCACTTT. Protein product: CASSETQGAYNSPLHF. The chain has TRBV6-1 and TRBJ1-6; 8 bases match TRBD1. This CDR3 region has 16 residues. V lost 2 bases, J lost 4 bases, and 4 bases stayed unmatched. Germline V gives CDR1 MNHNS, CDR2 SASEGT.

This sequence joins TRBV9 and TRBJ2-2; D might be TRBD1 (5 bases). Germline lookup yields CDR1 SGDLS and CDR2 YYNGEE. V lost 3 bases and J lost 2, with 14 bases in between. The CDR3 sequence is 16 residues long. CDR3 sequence: CASSAGYTTNTGELFF. In DNA, the CDR3 is TGTGCCAGCAGCGCAGGGTACACCACAAACACCGGGGAGCTGTTTTTT. Variable domain in full (rest from reference TRBV9 and TRBJ2-2): DSGVTQTPKHLITATGQRVTLRCSPRSGDLSVYWYQQSLDQGLQFLIQYYNGEERAKGNILERFSAQQFPDLHSELNLSSLELGDSALYFCASSAGYTTNTGELFFGEGSRLTVL.

This chain uses TRBV6-6 with TRBJ2-2; 10 positions match TRBD2. The CDR3 has 15 amino acids. J gave up 7 bases and V 4 bases, and 6 bases lay outside the gene matches. CDR1 is MNHNY, CDR2 SVGAGI, per germline (reference sequence). The CDR3 region is CASSSSGGVHGELFF. DNA for the CDR3: TGTGCCAGCAGTTCAAGCGGGGGGGTGCACGGGGAGCTGTTTTTT.

This clone has just one count. The chain uses TRBV2 and TRBJ2-7, with 15 bases lining up with TRBD2. V trimming: 10 bases; J trimming: 2 bases; junction bases outside the gene matches: 9. Germline V gives CDR1 SNHLY, CDR2 FYNNEI. This CDR3 is built from 16 residues. The CDR3 reads CATLGLAGGRPYEQYF. The CDR3 region has the DNA TGTGCCACCCTGGGACTAGCGGGAGGCCGACCCTACGAGCAGTACTTC.

This chain links TRBV5-1 with TRBJ2-2, with a tentative D call TRBD1 (5 bases). V was cut by 0 bases and J by 5 bases, with 8 bases left in between. Germline lookup yields CDR1 SGHRS and CDR2 YFSETQ. This CDR3 contains 14 residues. CDR3 nucleotide sequence: TGCGCCAGCAGCTTGGCACAGGAGACCGGGGAGCTGTTTTTT. Translating it yields CASSLAQETGELFF.

In this sample, this clone turned up once. The J gene is TRBJ2-3, the V gene TRBV19; D is ambiguous. V shed 6 bases and J shed 4 bases, with 5 bases lying between them. Germline V gene data show CDR1 as LNHDA and CDR2 as SQIVND (reference sequence). This CDR3 is built from 11 residues. DNA for the CDR3: TGTGCCAGTAGGGCAGCAGATACGCAGTATTTT. Translation gives CASRAADTQYF.

The V gene is TRBV2, the J gene TRBJ2-4, with unresolved D. The CDR3 is made up of 13 amino acids. Per germline, CDR1 SNHLY and CDR2 FYNNEI. Trimming shortened V by 6 bases and J by 12 bases, and 18 bases separated the two germline ends. CDR3 amino acids: CASRPDSPRSQYF. The CDR3 DNA sequence: TGTGCCAGCAGACCCGACTCCCCGCGGAGTCAGTACTTC.

This sequence joins TRBV28 and TRBJ1-3; D is possibly TRBD1 (6 bases). Looked up from germline, CDR1 is MDHEN and CDR2 is SYDVKM. CDR3 size: 14 residues. Trimming took 5 bases from V and 2 from J, leaving 10 bases between them. CDR3 nucleotide sequence: TGTGCCAGCAGTACTGGACAGCCTGGAAACACCATATATTTT. Translating gives CASSTGQPGNTIYF. Full variable domain (missing parts from reference TRBV28 and TRBJ1-3): DVKVTQSSRYLVKRTGEKVFLECVQDMDHENMFWYRQDPGLGLRLIYFSYDVKMKEKGDIPEGYSVSREKKERFSLILESASTNQTSMYLCASSTGQPGNTIYFGEGSWLTVV.

This clone was counted a single time. The chain recombines TRBV4-1 with TRBJ2-3; TRBD1 might be the D (5 bases). Trimming cost V 5 bases and J 5 bases, with 23 bases left between them. This CDR3 is built from 17 residues. Germline V CDR1 and CDR2: MGHRA, YSYEKL. In DNA form, the CDR3 reads TGCGCCAGCAGCATTTTGGCAGGGCGTTTAATAAAAGATACGCAGTATTTT. Translating it yields CASSILAGRLIKDTQYF.

This clone was found once. The J gene is TRBJ1-1, the V gene TRBV28, with D possibly being TRBD1 (5 bases). The CDR3 has 15 amino acids. Germline values: CDR1 MDHEN, CDR2 SYDVKM. Trimming left V 6 bases short and J 3 bases short, with 17 bases between. The CDR3 region has the DNA TGTGCCAGCAGGGTAGGTGGGGAACAGGACACTGAAGCTTTCTTT. It encodes CASRVGGEQDTEAFF.

The rearrangement joins TRBV5-1 to TRBJ2-1; D unresolved. The CDR3 has 13 residues. Germline loops: CDR1 SGHRS, CDR2 YFSETQ. The V and J ends lost 0 bases and 10 bases respectively, with 11 bases between them. The CDR3 region has the DNA TGCGCCAGCAGCTTGGCGGTAGCCGCCGAGCAGTTCTTC. Its translation: CASSLAVAAEQFF.

The chain joins TRBV2 to TRBJ1-5; 7 nucleotides align to TRBD1. CDR1 and CDR2 (germline): SNHLY, FYNNEI. CDR3 length equals 16 residues. V lost 5 bases and J lost 4; bases outside the gene matches: 11. CDR3 nucleotide sequence: TGTGCCAGCAGTTTAGGCTCCGGCAGGGGGAATCAGCCCCAGCATTTT. It codes for CASSLGSGRGNQPQHF.

The chain uses TRBV6-5 and TRBJ1-1; D is uncertain. Looked up from germline, CDR1 is MNHEY and CDR2 is SVGAGI. V shed 0 bases and J shed 1 base, with 9 bases lying between them. CDR3 length equals 15 residues. CDR3 nucleotide sequence: TGTGCCAGCAGTTACTCGCATAGATCGAACACTGAAGCTTTCTTT. Its protein product is CASSYSHRSNTEAFF.

The CDR3, as DNA: TGCGCCAGCAGCTTGTTAGGACAGGGCTCACAGTACTTC. Protein product: CASSLLGQGSQYF. This chain connects TRBV5-1 to TRBJ2-7, with TRBD1 identical over 8 bases. J lost 10 bases, V lost 1 base, and 7 bases had no gene match. The V gene's germline CDR1 is SGHRS and CDR2 YFSETQ. This CDR3 comprises 13 residues. Based on the CDR3 plus reference TRBV5-1 and TRBJ2-7, the full variable domain is KAGVTQTPRYLIKTRGQQVTLSCSPISGHRSVSWYQQTPGQGLQFLFEYFSETQRNKGNFPGRFSGRQFSNSRSEMNVSTLELGDSALYLCASSLLGQGSQYFGPGTRLTVT.